This T cell receptor (beta chain) was profiled in a study of T-cell reconstitution after alpha-beta-depleted transplantation in children. Germline CDR1 reads LGHNA; CDR2 reads YSLEER. Trimming took off 0 bases at V and 1 base at J, with 6 bases between the two ends. The CDR3 extends over 15 amino acids. TCRbeta library preparation incorporated unique molecular identifiers. Each CDR3 protein gets one entry after TCRdb re-called the PCR reads with MiXCR. This sample has about 350,000 distinct CDR3 sequences, with under 20% found just once. Findings of the study overall: T-cell numbers and diversity, one year after transplant, stemmed largely from T cells that were newly produced.

In regard to this clonotype: The antigen remains unidentified.

The chain links TRBV4-3 to TRBJ2-2; unclear D gene. The sequencing here drew on PBMCs, mostly from graft donor cells, taken 360 days after TCRalphabeta/CD19-depleted stem cell transplant. This sequence was found in a male patient aged 2 to 9 who had a stem cell transplant for acute lymphoblastic leukemia, so the T cells may come from the graft donor. CDR3 sequence reads: CASSQDAGNTGELFF. The DNA for the CDR3 is TGCGCCAGCAGCCAAGATGCAGGGAACACCGGGGAGCTGTTTTTT.